The rows below give T cell receptor beta chains drawn from one sample of a study of blood T cells in healthy people across ages. TCRdb independently ran MiXCR on the 5' RACE reads; one entry per CDR3 protein. The sample consists of about 1.4 million distinct CDR3 sequences, approximately 59% of them appearing once. Material for sequencing was blood. The receptors originated from a man between 18 and 35 years old in good health. The CDR3 runs from the conserved cysteine through the conserved F or W. The D gene is left open where the match is weak. A clone size is listed for some rows: how often the clone was seen (once, few, many), or a class if it is expanded.

v_gene	abundance	j_gene	d_gene	CDR3aa	CDR3nt
TRBV24-1	-	TRBJ2-7	-	CATSGGERAYEQYF	TGTGCCACCAGTGGAGGGGAGAGAGCCTACGAGCAGTACTTC
TRBV6-5	few	TRBJ1-4	TRBD1	CASSLTGPNEKLFF	TGTGCCAGCAGTTTGACAGGGCCTAATGAAAAACTGTTTTTT
TRBV4-1	-	TRBJ1-2	-	CASSTSLGADGYTF	TGCGCCAGCAGCACCTCGCTAGGGGCAGATGGCTACACCTTC
TRBV20-1	-	TRBJ2-5	TRBD1	CSASSPTGGETQYF	TGCAGTGCTAGTTCCCCGACAGGGGGAGAGACCCAGTACTTC
TRBV6-5	-	TRBJ2-1	-	CASSRTLGQYNEQFF	TGTGCCAGCAGTAGGACCCTCGGACAGTACAATGAGCAGTTCTTC
TRBV6-2/TRBV6-3	-	TRBJ2-7	-	CASRLYNEQYF	TGTGCCAGCAGACTGTACAATGAGCAGTACTTC
TRBV2	-	TRBJ2-7	TRBD2	CASSERLAGGLYEQYF	TGTGCCAGCAGTGAAAGGCTAGCGGGAGGGCTCTACGAGCAGTACTTC
TRBV21-1	-	TRBJ2-3	-	CASSRASAGGLTDTQYF	TGTGCCAGCAGCCGGGCTTCGGCGGGGGGTCTCACAGATACGCAGTATTTT
TRBV27	-	TRBJ2-1	TRBD2	CASTKDRTSGNLYNEQFF	TGTGCCAGCACCAAGGATAGGACTAGCGGCAATTTATACAATGAGCAGTTCTTC
TRBV9	-	TRBJ1-3	-	CASSSHSGNTIYF	TGTGCCAGCAGCTCTCACTCTGGAAACACCATATATTTT
TRBV4-2	-	TRBJ2-1	TRBD2	CASSLGPGLAGNEQFF	TGTGCCAGCAGCCTAGGTCCGGGACTAGCGGGAAATGAGCAGTTCTTC
TRBV20-1	-	TRBJ1-2	-	CSAFDRINYGYTF	TGCAGTGCTTTCGACAGGATTAACTATGGCTACACCTTC
TRBV10-1	-	TRBJ2-3	-	CASRANTDTQYF	TGCGCCAGCAGAGCAAACACAGATACGCAGTATTTT